Below are 9 T cell receptor beta chains sequenced from a single sample in a study of CD8 T cells in ankylosing spondylitis. In TCRdb, the 5' RACE reads were re-called with MiXCR into one record per CDR3 protein. The sample has hundreds of thousands of distinct CDR3 sequences, around 20% seen once. The sample was blood, either unsorted or a sorted T cell fraction (not recorded which). The receptors were sampled from a female donor with ankylosing spondylitis or in good health (not recorded which).

This clonotype was recorded a few times. The rearrangement uses TRBV6-2 or TRBV6-3 and TRBJ2-7, with D possibly TRBD2 on 5 matching bases. The V gene lost 7 bases and the J gene lost 7 bases, with 20 bases spanning the gap. This CDR3 is built from 14 residues. Germline assignment: CDR1 MNHEY and CDR2 SVGEGT. CDR3 region: CASTEFLRDGEQYF. The CDR3 DNA reads TGTGCCAGCACGGAGTTTCTTCGGGATGGGGAGCAGTACTTC.

This chain uses TRBV7-9 with TRBJ1-1, with TRBD1 matching 9 bases. The germline V gene encodes CDR1 SEHNR and CDR2 FQNEAQ (reference sequence). The V segment lost 5 bases and the J segment 1 base; nucleotides outside the gene matches: 11. CDR3 length: 17 residues. CDR3 loop: CASSIPMMTGGNTEAFF. The CDR3 coding sequence is TGTGCCAGCAGCATTCCTATGATGACAGGGGGGAACACTGAAGCTTTCTTT. The full variable domain, in which reference TRBV7-9 and TRBJ1-1 provide the parts outside the CDR3, is DTGVSQNPRHKITKRGQNVTFRCDPISEHNRLYWYRQTLGQGPEFLTYFQNEAQLEKSRLLSDRFSAERPKGSFSTLEIQRTEQGDSAMYLCASSIPMMTGGNTEAFFGQGTRLTVV.

The chain is built from TRBV7-2 and TRBJ2-3; 9 positions agree with TRBD2. The CDR3 has 16 residues. V trimming: 3 bases; J trimming: 2 bases; junction bases outside the gene matches: 6. Germline V lookup: CDR1 SGHTA, CDR2 FQGNSA. The CDR3 spells CASSLRREGITDTQYF. CDR3 sequence (DNA): TGTGCCAGCAGCTTGAGGCGGGAGGGGATCACAGATACGCAGTATTTT.

Comment on this clonotype: Being one base from a much bigger clone, this may be a read error. The CDR3 does not close with the conserved phenylalanine or tryptophan, likely indicating a read error. The chain is built from TRBV29-1 and TRBJ1-4, with D uncertain. Germline CDR1 reads SQVTM; CDR2 reads ANQGSEA. Trimming cost V 4 bases and J 8 bases, with 14 bases left between them. This CDR3 has 13 residues. CDR3 amino acids: CSVAVGRGEKLFS. DNA of the CDR3: TGCAGCGTTGCAGTCGGGCGCGGGGAAAAACTGTTTTCT.

This clonotype was counted a few times. This chain connects TRBV6-1 to TRBJ1-5; D ambiguous. Germline-derived CDR1 and CDR2 are MNHNS and SASEGT. Trimming removed 4 bases at V and 4 bases at J, with 11 bases between. The CDR3 runs 14 residues. CDR3 in amino acids: CASSAGSWNQPQHF. The CDR3 DNA follows: TGTGCCAGCAGTGCGGGCAGTTGGAATCAGCCCCAGCATTTT.

This chain links TRBV18 with TRBJ2-3; 10 bases fit TRBD2. CDR1 KGHSH and CDR2 LQKENI come from the germline V gene. J gave up 4 bases and V 2 bases, and 12 bases lay outside the gene matches. CDR3 size: 18 residues. The CDR3 here is CASSPKAMASGRADTQYF. The CDR3 nucleotides read TGTGCCAGCTCACCAAAAGCTATGGCTAGCGGGAGAGCAGATACGCAGTATTTT.

This clonotype was observed at least ten times. The genes are TRBV20-1 and TRBJ2-7, with D possibly matching TRBD1 (5 bases). CDR1 is DFQATT and CDR2 is SNEGSKA in the germline V gene (reference sequence). Trimming removed 7 bases at V and 2 bases at J, with 15 bases between. CDR3 length: 13 residues. As DNA, the CDR3 is TGCAGTGTTACCAGGACGGACACCTACGAGCAGTACTTC. The encoded protein is CSVTRTDTYEQYF.

This chain joins TRBV20-1 and TRBJ1-3, with unresolved D. The CDR3 loop spans 12 amino acids. With 5 bases removed from V and 3 bases from J, the gap between germline ends came to 8 bases. CDR1 and CDR2 (germline): DFQATT, SNEGSKA (reference sequence). CDR3 region: CSAGIRGNTIYF. CDR3 DNA: TGCAGTGCTGGGATTCGTGGAAACACCATATATTTT.

This sequence joins TRBV7-2 and TRBJ2-7, with TRBD2 identical over 10 bases. From germline, CDR1 is SGHTA and CDR2 FQGNSA. The V gene end was trimmed by 7 bases and the J gene end by 4 bases; junction bases not matched to a gene: 7. The CDR3 has 14 residues. In DNA form, the CDR3 reads TGTGCCAGCAAAAGCGGGGGGGTTGGGTACGAGCAGTACTTC. It yields the protein CASKSGGVGYEQYF.